The clone carrying this TCR beta chain was detected a few times. Antigen specificity is unknown. Per germline, CDR1 MNHEY and CDR2 SVGAGI. V was trimmed by 10 bases and J by 4 bases, leaving 17 bases between them. The CDR3 spans 15 residues. These data are taken from a study of cytomegalovirus exposure and HLA in healthy donors. Study context: The platform used for the roughly 130 validation repertoires matched that of the roughly 670 first-cohort repertoires, a later analysis reported.

General study results and limits: Cytomegalovirus status, reportedly, was diagnosed with high specificity and sensitivity by the classifier. Altogether, some 160 TCR beta chains were recorded as cytomegalovirus-associated.

The assay was immunoSEQ multiplex PCR, and TCRdb's table has in-frame clones only and misses some. The sample contains 150,000 to 200,000 clones, 86% of which appear only once. The genes are TRBV6-5 and TRBJ1-6; D is uncertain. This TCR was sampled from a young woman in good health and CMV-seronegative. The sequenced sample consisted of PBMCs. As DNA, the CDR3 is TGTGCCACCCGCTCCCGGGGTCAGTATAATTCACCCCTCCACTTT. Translated, it gives CATRSRGQYNSPLHF.